The 14 T cell receptor beta chains listed next were all sequenced from one sample in a study of immune evolution from preneoplasia to lung adenocarcinoma. TCRdb keeps only in-frame clones here, not all; method: immunoSEQ multiplex PCR. The sample includes tens of thousands of clones, 60% to 80% of them seen just once. Sequenced: FFPE invasive lung adenocarcinoma tissue. These receptors were obtained from a person in their sixties or seventies with lung adenocarcinoma.

The CDR3, as DNA: TGTGCCAGCAGGCCAGGGGGGACCCATTTAACAGATACGCAGTATTTT. It encodes CASRPGGTHLTDTQYF. The chain has TRBV25-1 and TRBJ2-3; D might be TRBD1 (7 bases). In germline, CDR1 is MGHDK, CDR2 SYGVNS. V lost 6 bases and J lost 3, with 19 bases in between. This CDR3 contains 16 residues.

The chain combines TRBV7-8 with TRBJ1-5, with D possibly matching TRBD1 (5 bases). The CDR3 loop spans 16 amino acids. Germline CDR1 and CDR2: SGHVS and FQNEAQ. V was cut by 2 bases and J by 3 bases, with 14 bases left in between. The CDR3 DNA follows: TGTGCCAGCAGCTTACGCGCAGGGAAAGCCAATCAGCCCCAGCATTTT. It specifies CASSLRAGKANQPQHF.

The chain has TRBV5-1 and TRBJ2-5, with 8 bases fitting TRBD2. Trimming at V came to 2 bases and at J to 1 base, leaving 7 bases not matched to a gene. The CDR3 spans 16 residues. Germline V gene data show CDR1 as SGHRS and CDR2 as YFSETQ. In nucleotides, the CDR3 is TGCGCCAGCAGCTTAACGGCGGGAGGCACCCAAGAGACCCAGTACTTC. Translation gives CASSLTAGGTQETQYF.

J is TRBJ1-1 and V is TRBV7-9; 8 nucleotides line up with TRBD1. Germline V gene data show CDR1 as SEHNR and CDR2 as FQNEAQ (reference sequence). Trimming cost V 2 bases and J 3 bases; bases outside gene matches: 5. CDR3 length: 15 amino acids. The CDR3 sequence: CASSLPRGRYTEAFF. CDR3 nucleotides: TGTGCCAGCAGCTTACCCAGGGGGCGTTACACTGAAGCTTTCTTT.

This clone was observed a handful of times. V usage is TRBV10-3 and J usage is TRBJ2-7, with TRBD1 as a possible D gene (6 bases). CDR1 is ENHRY and CDR2 is SYGVKD in the germline V gene. With 6 bases removed from V and 2 bases from J, the gap between germline ends came to 14 bases. CDR3 size: 14 residues. The CDR3, as DNA: TGTGCCATCAGGCAGGACAGAACCCCCTACGAGCAGTACTTC. Amino acid sequence: CAIRQDRTPYEQYF.

V gene TRBV6-6 combines with J gene TRBJ2-5; a possible D gene is TRBD2 (6 bases). Trimming took off 2 bases at V and 1 base at J, with 11 bases between the two ends. Germline CDR1 MNHNY, CDR2 SVGAGI (reference sequence). The CDR3 is made up of 15 amino acids. The CDR3 coding sequence is TGTGCCAGCAGTTACACCCCGGGGGTCCAAGAGACCCAGTACTTC. Translated: CASSYTPGVQETQYF.

The chain carries TRBV7-9 and TRBJ2-4, with unresolved D. Deletions cut 2 bases from V and 5 bases from J, with 10 bases between. The CDR3 spans 14 residues. Germline lookup yields CDR1 SEHNR and CDR2 FQNEAQ (reference sequence). CDR3 sequence (DNA): TGTGCCAGCAGCTTAAATCAGGCCCAAAACATTCAGTACTTC. Amino acid sequence: CASSLNQAQNIQYF.

This chain joins TRBV27 and TRBJ1-1, with D unresolved. The CDR3 covers 15 residues. CDR1 and CDR2 from the germline V gene are MNHEY and SMNVEV (reference sequence). Trimming pared 8 bases from V and 6 bases from J, leaving 22 bases between. The CDR3 DNA reads as TGTGCCAGCCCTATTCGAGAGGGCAAATCTTCTGAAGCTTTCTTT. It encodes CASPIREGKSSEAFF.

This chain uses TRBV7-9 with TRBJ2-6, with a tentative D call TRBD2 (6 bases). CDR3 length equals 16 residues. V was trimmed by 1 base and J by 3 bases, leaving 10 bases between them. CDR1 and CDR2 (germline): SEHNR, FQNEAQ (reference sequence). Here the CDR3 DNA reads TGTGCCAGCAGCTTAGGCGGGAACCTTGGGGCCAACGTCCTGACTTTC. This encodes CASSLGGNLGANVLTF. Together with reference TRBV7-9 and TRBJ2-6, the CDR3 gives the full variable domain: DTGVSQNPRHKITKRGQNVTFRCDPISEHNRLYWYRQTLGQGPEFLTYFQNEAQLEKSRLLSDRFSAERPKGSFSTLEIQRTEQGDSAMYLCASSLGGNLGANVLTFGAGSRLTVL.

The CDR3, as DNA: TGTGCCAGCAGCGTTGTTCGGACAGCAAGTAATGGCTACACCTTC. The encoded protein is CASSVVRTASNGYTF. V and J are TRBV5-4 and TRBJ1-2; tentatively, D is TRBD1 (6 bases). The ends were cut back, 4 bases at V and 6 bases at J, with 19 bases in the middle. The germline V gene encodes CDR1 SGHNT and CDR2 YYREEE (reference sequence). The CDR3 contains 15 residues.

The chain links TRBV20-1 to TRBJ2-5; tentative D call: TRBD1 (5 bases). This CDR3 is built from 11 residues. Germline CDR1 reads DFQATT; CDR2 reads SNEGSKA (reference sequence). V lost 2 bases and J lost 6, with 7 bases in between. CDR3 residues: CSARLGQTQYF. In nucleotides, the CDR3 is TGCAGTGCTAGATTGGGGCAGACCCAGTACTTC.

The gene calls are TRBV5-4 and TRBJ1-1; the D is unclear. Germline lookup yields CDR1 SGHNT and CDR2 YYREEE (reference sequence). The V end was cut by 0 bases, the J end by 7 bases, with 10 bases between. There are 13 residues in the CDR3. In DNA form, the CDR3 reads TGTGCCAGCAGCTTGGTGGCGAGGAGTGAAGCTTTCTTT. Protein: CASSLVARSEAFF.

V and J are TRBV27 and TRBJ2-7; D is possibly TRBD1 (5 bases). CDR1 and CDR2 from the germline V gene are MNHEY and SMNVEV (reference sequence). CDR3 length: 13 amino acids. Trimming left V 3 bases short and J 2 bases short, with 8 bases between. The CDR3 loop reads CASSFRGPYEQYF. CDR3 bases: TGTGCCAGCAGTTTTAGGGGTCCCTACGAGCAGTACTTC.

The J gene is TRBJ1-1, the V gene TRBV18; TRBD1 matches 7 bases. The CDR3 spans 13 residues. The germline V gene encodes CDR1 KGHSH and CDR2 LQKENI. Trimming cost V 2 bases and J 8 bases; bases outside gene matches: 5. The chain's CDR3 is CASSPGTEQEAFF. CDR3 nucleotide sequence: TGTGCCAGCTCACCAGGGACAGAACAGGAAGCTTTCTTT.